The following is a T cell receptor (beta chain) sequence with its context. How the authors handled the data: Reference gene primer amplification in the assay estimated nucleated cell counts. Sequenced by immunoSEQ multiplex PCR; TCRdb stores in-frame clones only, minus some. V, J and clone size reflect that table, while D and trimming were determined from the DNA. The data show approximately 440,000 clones, approximately 89% seen once. Enrolled during active infection, Seattle patients were then followed longitudinally. The CDR3 is 18 residues long. Trimming pared 1 base from V and 0 bases from J, leaving 13 bases between. Per the germline V gene, CDR1 is MGHRA and CDR2 is YSYEKL. This entry is derived from a study of blood T cell repertoires in COVID-19.

This chain joins TRBV4-1 and TRBJ1-6; D call uncertain. The TCR was taken from a woman in her forties or fifties with COVID-19, enrolled during active disease. Sequenced sample: peripheral blood. The CDR3 region is CASSQGRAGFSYNSPLHF. The CDR3 bases are TGCGCCAGCAGCCAAGGAAGAGCGGGATTCTCCTATAATTCACCCCTCCACTTT.